The 15 T cell receptor beta chains presented below share a single source sample, sequenced in a study of cytomegalovirus exposure and HLA in healthy donors. PCR used 60 Vbeta primers and 13 Jbeta primers. TCRdb keeps only in-frame clones here, not all; method: immunoSEQ multiplex PCR. The data show some 120,000 clones, around three quarters seen once. The sequenced sample was PBMCs. The receptors shown here come from a man aged 25-45 years in good health and CMV-seropositive.

DNA for the CDR3: TGCGCCAGCAGCTTGGGGCTCAGATCCGACTCTGGAAACACCATATATTTT. Translation: CASSLGLRSDSGNTIYF. The V gene is TRBV5-1, the J gene TRBJ1-3; D gene uncertain. Germline CDR1 is SGHRS and CDR2 is YFSETQ. Trimming stripped 0 bases from V and 0 bases from J, with 13 bases between. The length of the CDR3 is 17 residues.

This clone has more than one count but fewer than ten. The chain carries TRBV6-1 and TRBJ2-1; D perhaps matches TRBD2 (5 bases). The V gene lost 3 bases and the J gene lost 3 bases, with 12 bases spanning the gap. The CDR3 extends over 15 amino acids. Germline V CDR1 and CDR2: MNHNS, SASEGT. CDR3 sequence reads: CASSEVGGRYNEQFF. CDR3 sequence (DNA): TGTGCCAGCAGTGAGGTAGGAGGCCGCTACAATGAGCAGTTCTTC.

This chain connects TRBV5-4 to TRBJ1-2, with D tentatively TRBD1 (6 bases). This CDR3 has 15 residues. V was cut by 0 bases and J by 1 base, with 10 bases left in between. Germline V lookup: CDR1 SGHNT, CDR2 YYREEE (reference sequence). The CDR3 loop reads CASSLAGGHNYGYTF. For the CDR3, the DNA is TGTGCCAGCAGCTTGGCGGGGGGCCATAACTATGGCTACACCTTC.

The table lists this clone with a few counts. The V gene is TRBV9, the J gene TRBJ1-5, with 8 nucleotides matching TRBD1. This CDR3 comprises 15 residues. V was clipped by 0 bases and J by 7 bases; unmatched bases: 6. CDR1 is SGDLS and CDR2 is YYNGEE in the germline V gene. The DNA for the CDR3 is TGTGCCAGCAGCGTAGATGGACAGGGTACACAGCCCCAGCATTTT. This encodes CASSVDGQGTQPQHF.

V is TRBV30 and J is TRBJ2-7; 11 bases fit TRBD2. CDR3 length: 15 amino acids. Germline trimming cut 1 base from V and 2 bases from J; bases unmatched to any gene: 4. Looked up from germline, CDR1 is GTSNPN and CDR2 is SVGIG (reference sequence). The CDR3 bases are TGTGCCTGGAGTGCGGGACTAGCGGTTGCCTACGAGCAGTACTTC. It codes for CAWSAGLAVAYEQYF. The variable domain in full, with the rest retrieved from reference TRBV30 and TRBJ2-7, is SQTIHQWPATLVQPVGSPLSLECTVEGTSNPNLYWYRQAAGRGLQLLFYSVGIGQISSEVPQNLSASRPQDRQFILSSKKLLLSDSGFYLCAWSAGLAVAYEQYFGPGTRLTVT.

This sequence joins TRBV10-3 and TRBJ1-2, with 7 bases fitting TRBD1. The CDR3 is 15 amino acids. With 2 bases clipped from V and 7 bases from J, the junction kept 10 bases outside the gene matches. Germline V gene sequence: CDR1 ENHRY, CDR2 SYGVKD. CDR3 region: CAISEVQGKLSGYTF. As DNA, the CDR3 is TGTGCCATCAGTGAGGTACAGGGGAAATTGAGTGGCTACACCTTC.

To note about this clone: Germline and junction disagree at one end, which may indicate a read error. The chain is built from TRBV7-9 and TRBJ2-2; 8 nucleotides match TRBD1. The CDR3 extends over 16 amino acids. From germline, CDR1 is SEHNR and CDR2 FQNEAQ (reference sequence). This CDR3 is CSSSSRTGRLTGELFF. CDR3 bases: TGTTCCAGCAGCTCTAGGACAGGGAGGTTGACCGGGGAGCTGTTTTTT.

The CDR3 protein is CARVQGLNSLYTEAFF. CDR3 nucleotide sequence: TGTGCCAGAGTTCAGGGACTCAATAGCTTGTACACTGAAGCTTTCTTT. The J gene is TRBJ1-1, the V gene TRBV21-1. TRBV21-1 has pseudogene status. The CDR3 consists of 16 residues.

The V gene is TRBV4-1, the J gene TRBJ2-6, with D perhaps TRBD1 (5 bases). The CDR3 runs to 17 residues. Germline V gene sequence: CDR1 MGHRA, CDR2 YSYEKL. V gave up 2 bases and J gave up 1 base, with 12 bases separating them. CDR3 amino acids: CASSQHSGNSGANVLTF. CDR3 DNA sequence: TGCGCCAGCAGCCAACATTCAGGGAATTCTGGGGCCAACGTCCTGACTTTC.

V usage is TRBV18 and J usage is TRBJ2-7, with 10 positions matching TRBD2. With V trimmed by 3 bases and J by 4 bases, 9 bases remained unmatched. Germline lookup yields CDR1 KGHSH and CDR2 LQKENI. The CDR3 consists of 16 residues. CDR3 residues: CASSPKVTSGVYEQYF. The CDR3 DNA sequence: TGTGCCAGCTCACCCAAGGTTACTAGCGGGGTGTACGAGCAGTACTTC.

The CDR3 spells CASSLFTSAYEQYF. The CDR3, as DNA: TGTGCCAGCAGCTTGTTTACATCAGCCTACGAGCAGTACTTC. The chain carries TRBV5-4 and TRBJ2-7; no reliable D call. From germline, CDR1 is SGHNT and CDR2 YYREEE (reference sequence). The CDR3 totals 14 residues. V lost 1 base and J 2 bases, leaving 10 bases between the germline ends.

The chain combines TRBV28 with TRBJ2-7, with 8 bases aligning to TRBD2. Looked up from germline, CDR1 is MDHEN and CDR2 is SYDVKM. The CDR3 length is 17 residues. Losses at the gene ends were 6 bases for V and 4 bases for J; bases not matched to a gene: 17. CDR3 amino acids: CASSTAGGGGSGYEQYF. The CDR3 DNA sequence: TGTGCCAGCAGCACCGCGGGGGGAGGAGGGTCTGGATACGAGCAGTACTTC.

Worth noting for this clone: The junction and the germline gene differ at one end; a read error may be behind it. The chain uses TRBV6-6 and TRBJ2-4; TRBD1 agrees at 8 bases. Per germline, CDR1 MNHNY and CDR2 SVGAGI (reference sequence). The CDR3 is 13 amino acids. The CDR3 coding sequence is TGTGCCAGCAGGACCCAGGGGGCGAACAGTCAGTACTTC. Its translation is CASRTQGANSQYF.

The table lists this clone with a few counts. The chain couples TRBV4-3 to TRBJ2-1, with 9 positions matching TRBD2. This CDR3 is 17 amino acids long. With V trimmed by 1 base and J by 0 bases, 4 bases remained unmatched. Germline loops: CDR1 LGHNA, CDR2 YSLEER. CDR3 sequence: CASSQVAGVLSYNEQFF. In nucleotides, the CDR3 is TGCGCCAGCAGCCAAGTAGCGGGAGTCCTCTCCTACAATGAGCAGTTCTTC.

The chain's CDR3 is CASSPGLAGNTQYF. The CDR3, as DNA: TGCGCCAGCAGCCCGGGACTAGCGGGGAATACGCAGTATTTT. This chain uses TRBV4-3 with TRBJ2-3, with 13 bases that match TRBD2. From germline, CDR1 is LGHNA and CDR2 YSLEER. Trimming cost V 4 bases and J 7 bases; bases outside gene matches: 2. This CDR3 has 14 amino acids.